This paragraph covers one T cell receptor (beta chain) sequence. The authors' processing: Cell counts per sample came from amplifying reference gene primers. Repertoires were generated with immunoSEQ multiplex PCR, while TCRdb's copy carries only in-frame clones and drops some. Clone size and the V and J calls come from that table; the DNA yielded D and trimming. The profile shows a few hundred thousand clones, roughly 90% of them singletons. Grouping used clinical history reported by participants in a survey and questionnaire. The data were obtained in a study of blood T cell repertoires in COVID-19. What was sequenced was PBMCs or T cells enriched from blood (not recorded which). This receptor was taken from a woman between 45 and 60 years old who had recovered from COVID-19.

The CDR3, as DNA: TGTGCCAGCAGCCATACAACTAGCCTAAATGAGCAGTTCTTC. This gives the protein CASSHTTSLNEQFF. This rearrangement joins TRBV7-9 to TRBJ2-1, with D possibly matching TRBD2 (6 bases). With 5 bases removed from V and 7 bases from J, the gap between germline ends came to 15 bases. CDR3 size: 14 residues. CDR1 SEHNR and CDR2 FQNEAQ come from the germline V gene (reference sequence).